This is a list of T cell receptor beta chains from one sample in a study of a mutant IDH1 vaccine in newly diagnosed glioma. The method was immunoSEQ multiplex PCR; TCRdb's version includes in-frame clones alone and lacks a portion of them. The sample has around 33,000 clones, approximately 91% seen once. The sample in question was PBMCs, obtained from a glioma patient treated with radiotherapy, temozolomide or both. The source is a woman aged 40 to 49 with glioma. The CDR3 runs from the conserved cysteine through the conserved F or W. D genes are given only for firm matches.

J gene	D gene	V gene	CDR3 protein
TRBJ2-5	TRBD1	TRBV7-9	CASSVQGARQETQYF
TRBJ2-1	TRBD1	TRBV5-1	CASSRQSGTGYEQFF
TRBJ2-3	-	TRBV19	CASSIAGTTDTQYF
TRBJ1-1	-	TRBV28	CASTSLSPTEAFF
TRBJ2-7	-	TRBV28	CASSWYEDHYEQYF
TRBJ1-1	-	TRBV9	CASSVVGQGGTEAFF
TRBJ1-2	-	TRBV12-5	CASGFRVYGYTF
TRBJ2-5	TRBD1	TRBV6-1	CALKRTGLMAQYF
TRBJ2-5	-	TRBV7-2	CASSRKDIKTQYF
TRBJ1-2	-	TRBV6-5	CASSYSGEYYGYTF
TRBJ2-5	-	TRBV5-1	CASSLLWGETQYF
TRBJ2-2	-	TRBV6-1	CASSVEGGLGTGELFF
TRBJ2-2	TRBD1	TRBV5-1	CASSYGDRDLTGELFF
TRBJ2-7	-	TRBV6-5	CASSNGGENSYEQYF
TRBJ1-2	TRBD1	TRBV19	CASTSPGGSNYGYTF
TRBJ2-4	TRBD1	TRBV2	CASNLAGGNIQYF
TRBJ2-5	-	TRBV7-9	CASSLAGGRQETQYF
TRBJ1-4	-	TRBV27	CASSLIATNEKLFF
TRBJ2-2	-	TRBV27	CASSSNTGELFF
TRBJ2-1	-	TRBV4-2	CASSQVGPRDNEQFF
TRBJ1-1	-	TRBV2	CASSETLRNTEAFF
TRBJ1-4	TRBD1	TRBV6-5	CASSLNRGRNEKLFF
TRBJ2-7	-	TRBV6-1	CASSSISGYEQYF
TRBJ2-4	TRBD2	TRBV6-1	CASSPTSGGDIQYF
TRBJ1-2	TRBD1	TRBV7-9	CASSLARPGGYGYTF
TRBJ2-3	TRBD2	TRBV2	CASSDAGTTHTDTQYF
TRBJ1-2	-	TRBV9	CASSVEPRSYGYTF